The entry below gives a single TCR beta chain sequence along with its context. The CDR3 is 14 residues long. V dropped 5 bases and J dropped 8 bases, with 15 bases sitting between them. Germline assignment: CDR1 KGHSH and CDR2 LQKENI. Clones were sequenced by immunoSEQ multiplex PCR, and TCRdb holds only the in-frame ones, with some missing. This repertoire shows 30,000 to 40,000 clones, 90% found once; its top ten account for about 0.57%. This sample stems from a study of T cell changes during pregnancy in multiple sclerosis. Here the sequenced sample was CD4+ T cells from peripheral blood mononuclear cells, taken in the second trimester of pregnancy. The V gene is TRBV18, the J gene TRBJ1-4, with no clear D. The sequence was obtained from a female donor with multiple sclerosis, enrolled in a pregnancy study. This chain's CDR3 is CASSYENLKEKLFF. The CDR3 coding sequence is TGTGCCAGCTCATATGAGAACTTGAAGGAAAAACTGTTTTTT.